This T cell receptor beta chain stems from a study of T cells in Graves' hyperthyroidism and ophthalmopathy. General study findings and limits: The authors' 13 V-J model separated ophthalmopathy from stable hyperthyroidism.

This CDR3 has 14 amino acids. Trimming removed 1 base from V and 4 bases from J, with 10 bases in between. The germline V gene has CDR1 SGHTA and CDR2 FQGNSA. This clonotype was detected ten times or more. Its antigen is as yet unknown. It was uncontrolled infection, other autoimmune disease, pregnancy or lactation that excluded patients. RNA transcripts provided the source from which TCR beta CDR3 regions were amplified. The primer set for the first-round RT-PCR of the TCR CDR3 was HTBI. TCRdb itself ran the multiplex PCR reads through MiXCR, one entry per CDR3 protein. Here the sample spans roughly 200,000 distinct CDR3 sequences, around 16% being singletons.

The clonotype was recovered from a man in his forties with Graves' hyperthyroidism. Sequenced material: blood. V and J are TRBV7-2 and TRBJ1-2; D is possibly TRBD1 (6 bases). The CDR3 DNA is TGTGCCAGCAGCTTAGTGGGACACCTCTATGGCTACACCTTC. Residues: CASSLVGHLYGYTF. The variable domain in full, with the rest retrieved from reference TRBV7-2 and TRBJ1-2, is GAGVSQSPSNKVTEKGKDVELRCDPISGHTALYWYRQSLGQGLEFLIYFQGNSAPDKSGLPSDRFSAERTGGSVSTLTIQRTQQEDSAVYLCASSLVGHLYGYTFGSGTRLTVV.